This TCR beta chain was recorded in a study of early T cells in non-severe SARS-CoV-2 infection. At the level of the study: Sequencing of unsorted whole blood was done on bulk RNA, leaving chains unpaired. General observations from the study: A preference for anti-spike CD8 responses marked VDJdb matching, which missed private and CD4 specificities.

This clonotype showed up just a few times. Its antigen remains unknown. Unique molecular identifiers were added to individual cDNA molecules. MiXCR, applied by TCRdb to the 5' RACE reads, yields one record per CDR3 protein. This sample has over 80,000 distinct CDR3 sequences; 12% occur once, and the top ten carry about 4.6%. CDR1 and CDR2 (germline): MDHEN, SYDVKM. The CDR3 consists of 14 residues. V lost 6 bases to trimming and J lost 4 bases; unmatched junction nucleotides: 8. The sample consisted of whole blood, taken at baseline. The chain uses TRBV28 and TRBJ1-2; TRBD1 matches 7 bases. The sequence was collected from an adult who was a healthcare worker with PCR-confirmed SARS-CoV-2 infection or an uninfected control (not recorded which). CDR3: CASSRAGTVYGYTF. The CDR3 DNA is TGTGCCAGCAGCCGGGCAGGGACAGTCTATGGCTACACCTTC.